The 24 T cell receptor beta chains in this list originate from one sample, sequenced in a study of patients and donors after allogeneic stem cell transplantation. TCRdb passed the RT-PCR reads through MiXCR, listing each CDR3 protein once. The data contain 28,000 or so distinct CDR3 sequences, 6.8% of them singletons. What was sequenced was blood, either unsorted or a sorted T cell fraction (not recorded which). The receptors were sampled from a human donor who was either an allogeneic HSCT recipient or a stem cell or donor lymphocyte infusion donor (not recorded which). It is not recorded whose cells these are; they may come from a transplant donor.

A few counts support this clonotype. CDR3 amino acids: CASKAGQETQYF. The CDR3 DNA reads TGTGCCAGCAAAGCGGGGCAAGAGACCCAGTACTTC. The chain uses TRBV28 and TRBJ2-5, with 7 positions matching TRBD2. Germline V gene sequence: CDR1 MDHEN, CDR2 SYDVKM. V gave up 7 bases and J gave up 2 bases; unmatched junction bases: 1. The CDR3 covers 12 residues.

There are many counts of this clonotype. The rearrangement links TRBV6-6 to TRBJ2-5; D possibly uses TRBD1 or TRBD2 (5 bases each). Germline V gene data show CDR1 as MNHNY and CDR2 as SVGAGI (reference sequence). The length of the CDR3 is 14 residues. Trimming removed 6 bases at V and 2 bases at J, with 13 bases between. The CDR3 DNA sequence: TGTGCCAGCAGCAAACGGGGACCGCAAGAGACCCAGTACTTC. Translated: CASSKRGPQETQYF.

This chain links TRBV20-1 with TRBJ2-5, with D unresolved. V was trimmed by 5 bases and J by 5 bases, leaving 9 bases between them. Germline V gene sequence: CDR1 DFQATT, CDR2 SNEGSKA (reference sequence). This CDR3 is built from 11 residues. CDR3 amino acids: CSAATGETQYF. Here the CDR3 DNA reads TGCAGTGCTGCTACTGGGGAGACCCAGTACTTC.

This clonotype has a count of ten or more. The chain links TRBV10-3 to TRBJ2-7; 10 positions agree with TRBD1. Losses at the gene ends were 4 bases for V and 5 bases for J; bases not matched to a gene: 8. Germline loops: CDR1 ENHRY, CDR2 SYGVKD. This CDR3 is 15 amino acids long. CDR3 DNA: TGTGCCATCAGTGTGGGACAGGGGACGAAGGACGAGCAGTACTTC. Protein sequence: CAISVGQGTKDEQYF.

This clonotype rates as medium-sized. The chain has TRBV27 and TRBJ2-3; D perhaps matches TRBD1 (6 bases). V lost 5 bases and J lost 2, with 14 bases in between. The CDR3 runs 15 residues. Germline-derived CDR1 and CDR2 are MNHEY and SMNVEV (reference sequence). Here the CDR3 reads CASSLRTAYTDTQYF. For the CDR3, the DNA is TGTGCCAGCAGTCTAAGGACAGCCTACACAGATACGCAGTATTTT.

On this clonotype: A much larger clone is a single base away; this may be a read error. This likely comes from a read error, as the CDR3 has no conserved phenylalanine or tryptophan at its end. The chain is built from TRBV11-2 and TRBJ1-1; D remains unclear. V was shortened by 5 bases and J by 1 base, with 11 bases between the two germline ends. The CDR3 loop spans 14 amino acids. Germline V gives CDR1 SGHAT, CDR2 FQNNGV. The CDR3 bases are TGTGCCAGCAGCCTTGGAAATTGGAACACTGAAGCTTTCTTG. It is translated as CASSLGNWNTEAFL.

This clonotype has a count of ten or more. The V call is TRBV20-1, the J call TRBJ1-2; no clear D. Per the germline V gene, CDR1 is DFQATT and CDR2 is SNEGSKA (reference sequence). Trimming pared 6 bases from V and 3 bases from J, leaving 23 bases between. The CDR3 spans 16 residues. CDR3 residues: CSATSPNAAPYYGYTF. The CDR3 nucleotides are TGCAGTGCGACCAGCCCTAATGCGGCACCTTACTATGGCTACACCTTC.

This clonotype was seen a handful of times. The rearrangement links TRBV5-4 to TRBJ2-3, with 8 bases lining up with TRBD1. Per germline, CDR1 SGHNT and CDR2 YYREEE (reference sequence). CDR3 size: 16 residues. Trimming took 4 bases from V and 1 from J; bases not matched to a gene: 8. The CDR3 nucleotides are TGTGCCAGCAGCCAGGACAGGGTTGTCCGCACAGATACGCAGTATTTT. It codes for CASSQDRVVRTDTQYF.

This clonotype was detected only a few times. At one boundary the junction diverges from the germline segment, which might be a read error. The chain uses TRBV7-9 and TRBJ2-6; 8 positions agree with TRBD1. CDR1 and CDR2 from the germline V gene are SEHNR and FQNEAQ (reference sequence). The CDR3 totals 17 residues. This chain's CDR3 is CTSSFPGGFNGANVLTF. In DNA form, the CDR3 reads TGTACCAGCAGCTTTCCAGGGGGCTTTAACGGGGCCAACGTCCTGACTTTC.

The chain recombines TRBV7-2 with TRBJ2-3, with 8 bases identical to TRBD2. The CDR3 totals 16 residues. The V segment lost 1 base and the J segment 4 bases; nucleotides outside the gene matches: 7. Germline loops: CDR1 SGHTA, CDR2 FQGNSA. This chain's CDR3 is CASSLEGAGVADTQYF. The CDR3, as DNA: TGTGCCAGCAGCTTAGAGGGAGCGGGAGTGGCAGATACGCAGTATTTT. Together with reference TRBV7-2 and TRBJ2-3, the CDR3 gives the full variable domain: GAGVSQSPSNKVTEKGKDVELRCDPISGHTALYWYRQSLGQGLEFLIYFQGNSAPDKSGLPSDRFSAERTGGSVSTLTIQRTQQEDSAVYLCASSLEGAGVADTQYFGPGTRLTVL.

The CDR3 is CSARDRYRVSQPQHF. Written as DNA, the CDR3 is TGCAGTGCTAGAGATAGGTACAGGGTGAGTCAGCCCCAGCATTTT. The V call is TRBV20-1, the J call TRBJ1-5; a weak D match, TRBD1 (6 bases). The germline V and J ends were trimmed by 0 bases and 6 bases, with 15 bases remaining between them. The CDR3 is 15 amino acids. Germline CDR1 DFQATT, CDR2 SNEGSKA (reference sequence).

This clonotype was recorded many times. This chain uses TRBV4-3 with TRBJ2-3; either TRBD1 or TRBD2 may supply D (5 bases each). Looked up from germline, CDR1 is LGHNA and CDR2 is YSLEER. The CDR3 has 13 amino acids. The V end was cut by 0 bases, the J end by 6 bases, with 7 bases between. The CDR3 DNA reads as TGCGCCAGCAGCCAAGACAGGGACGATACGCAGTATTTT. Its translation: CASSQDRDDTQYF.

This clonotype was counted between two and nine times. The V and J genes are TRBV3-1 and TRBJ2-1; 11 bases match TRBD2. The length of the CDR3 is 16 residues. Germline-derived CDR1 and CDR2 are LGHDT and YNNKEL (reference sequence). Trimming took 4 bases from V and 5 from J; bases not matched to a gene: 7. This CDR3 is CASSRLTSGMNNEQFF. The CDR3, as DNA: TGTGCCAGCAGCCGGCTGACTAGCGGGATGAACAATGAGCAGTTCTTC.

This clonotype was seen repeatedly, ten times or more. The gene calls are TRBV18 and TRBJ2-5, with unresolved D. Trimming stripped 1 base from V and 2 bases from J, with 5 bases between. CDR1 is KGHSH and CDR2 is LQKENI in the germline V gene. CDR3 length: 13 residues. CDR3 bases: TGTGCCAGCTCACCACGGTCACAAGAGACCCAGTACTTC. This sequence encodes CASSPRSQETQYF.

The rearrangement uses TRBV27 and TRBJ2-5; TRBD1 might be the D (6 bases). This CDR3 region has 13 residues. Per the germline V gene, CDR1 is MNHEY and CDR2 is SMNVEV (reference sequence). Deletions cut 6 bases from V and 3 bases from J, with 11 bases between. CDR3 sequence reads: CASRDSAKETQYF. The CDR3 DNA reads as TGTGCCAGCAGGGACAGCGCCAAAGAGACCCAGTACTTC.

This clonotype was seen a few times. The chain couples TRBV20-1 to TRBJ2-5, with D perhaps matching TRBD2 (6 bases). Trimming took 3 bases from V and 1 from J, leaving 12 bases between them. The germline V gene encodes CDR1 DFQATT and CDR2 SNEGSKA (reference sequence). The CDR3 contains 14 residues. In nucleotides, the CDR3 is TGCAGTGCTAGGGGCCGGGACTCCCAAGAGACCCAGTACTTC. It is translated as CSARGRDSQETQYF.

The chain links TRBV24-1 to TRBJ2-5; D uncertain. The CDR3 loop spans 11 amino acids. Germline assignment: CDR1 KGHDR and CDR2 SFDVKD. The CDR3 reads CPPPGEETQYF. CDR3 bases: TGTCCCCCCCCTGGGGAAGAGACCCAGTACTTC.

This clonotype was seen ten or more times. The gene calls are TRBV12-3 or TRBV12-4 and TRBJ2-1, with D unclear. V dropped 7 bases and J dropped 8 bases, with 9 bases sitting between them. This CDR3 has 11 residues. CDR3 coding DNA: TGTGCCAGCACCATCTTCTATGAGCAGTTCTTC. The encoded protein is CASTIFYEQFF.

This clonotype showed up many times. The chain recombines TRBV28 with TRBJ2-5; TRBD1 might be the D (5 bases). The germline gives CDR1 MDHEN, CDR2 SYDVKM. The CDR3 length is 13 residues. Trimming cost V 5 bases and J 6 bases, with 13 bases left between them. The CDR3 reads CASSTQGFKTQYF. The CDR3 nucleotides read TGTGCCAGCAGTACTCAGGGATTCAAGACCCAGTACTTC.

The table lists this clonotype with a few counts. This chain connects TRBV10-2 to TRBJ2-2, with no clear D. The germline V gene has CDR1 WSHSY and CDR2 SAAADI. V dropped 3 bases and J dropped 1 base, with 12 bases sitting between them. This CDR3 contains 16 residues. The CDR3 DNA reads as TGCGCCAGCAGTGAACCCCATTGGGAGAACACCGGGGAGCTGTTTTTT. Residues: CASSEPHWENTGELFF.

This clonotype occurred many times. V is TRBV11-2 and J is TRBJ1-4, with TRBD1 matching 8 bases. V lost 3 bases to trimming and J lost 8 bases; unmatched junction nucleotides: 2. The CDR3 runs 13 residues. The V gene's germline CDR1 is SGHAT and CDR2 FQNNGV. The CDR3 reads CASSFRGLEKLFF. The CDR3 DNA reads as TGTGCCAGCAGCTTCAGGGGGCTGGAAAAACTGTTTTTT.

Many counts were recorded for this clonotype. The rearrangement joins TRBV4-1 to TRBJ2-4, with 9 bases aligning to TRBD2. The CDR3 runs 15 residues. The germline V gene has CDR1 MGHRA and CDR2 YSYEKL. J lost 6 bases, V lost 2 bases, and 5 bases had no gene match. The CDR3 DNA reads as TGCGCCAGCAGCCAATTTAGCGGGAGAGGAAACATTCAGTACTTC. Protein product: CASSQFSGRGNIQYF.

This clonotype has at least ten counts. The chain joins TRBV20-1 to TRBJ1-5, with 8 nucleotides matching TRBD1. This CDR3 region has 15 residues. Losses at the gene ends were 5 bases for V and 4 bases for J; bases not matched to a gene: 10. Looked up from germline, CDR1 is DFQATT and CDR2 is SNEGSKA (reference sequence). In DNA, the CDR3 is TGCAGTGCTCCAAAGCGACAGGGGTCAAATCAGCCCCAGCATTTT. It codes for CSAPKRQGSNQPQHF.

This clonotype was detected only a few times. The chain joins TRBV28 to TRBJ2-5, with a weak D call TRBD1 (5 bases). Germline V lookup: CDR1 MDHEN, CDR2 SYDVKM. CDR3 length equals 16 residues. Trimming took 2 bases from V and 5 from J, leaving 18 bases between them. The CDR3 bases are TGTGCCAGCAGTTTAGCGCAGGGTTCCACGAAGGAGACCCAGTACTTC. This gives the protein CASSLAQGSTKETQYF.